This is a list of T cell receptor beta chains from one sample in a study of beta chain features in type 1 diabetes. TCRdb's copy holds only in-frame clones and misses some; the assay was immunoSEQ multiplex PCR. The repertoire consists of fewer than 300,000 clones, with roughly 22% occurring once and the leading ten covering more than 0.025%. Material for sequencing was naive CD4+ T cells from blood. All receptors derive from a middle-aged woman with type 1 diabetes. Both conserved end residues are part of each CDR3. The D gene is left open where the match is weak. Part of the rows lack a size; the others show once, few, many or a class for expanded clones.

V gene: TRBV7-2; J gene: TRBJ2-7; D gene: TRBD1; clone size: NA; CDR3 DNA: TGTGCCAGCAGGCGACAGGGTGGCTACGAGCAGTACTTC; CDR3 protein: CASRRQGGYEQYF
V gene: TRBV7-3; J gene: TRBJ1-1; D gene: NA; clone size: few; CDR3 DNA: TGTGCCAGCAGCTTATACGTGGCGCGGGGGAACACTGAAGCTTTCTTT; CDR3 protein: CASSLYVARGNTEAFF
V gene: TRBV2; J gene: TRBJ1-5; D gene: TRBD1; clone size: few; CDR3 DNA: TGTGCCAGCAGTGAAGTCGGGACAGGGGTTCAGCCCCAGCATTTT; CDR3 protein: CASSEVGTGVQPQHF
V gene: TRBV15; J gene: TRBJ1-5; D gene: TRBD1; clone size: few; CDR3 DNA: TGTGCCACCAGCAGACGGACAGGGGGCGACCAGCCCCAGCATTTT; CDR3 protein: CATSRRTGGDQPQHF
V gene: TRBV9; J gene: TRBJ2-2; D gene: TRBD2; clone size: few; CDR3 DNA: TGTGCCAGCAGCTTTAGCGGGATCGGGACCGGGGAGCTGTTTTTT; CDR3 protein: CASSFSGIGTGELFF
V gene: TRBV2; J gene: TRBJ1-5; D gene: TRBD1; clone size: NA; CDR3 DNA: TGTGCCAGCAGTGAAAAAACAGGGGTTGGCAATCAGCCCCAGCATTTT; CDR3 protein: CASSEKTGVGNQPQHF
V gene: TRBV9; J gene: TRBJ2-5; D gene: NA; clone size: NA; CDR3 DNA: TGTGCCAGCAGCGTAGGAGGCGGAGAGACCCAGTACTTC; CDR3 protein: CASSVGGGETQYF
V gene: TRBV4-1; J gene: TRBJ2-5; D gene: TRBD1; clone size: NA; CDR3 DNA: TGCGCCAGCAGCCCACAACTCCAAAAGGGACAGGGGGCGAGTTCGCGAGAGACCCAGTACTTC; CDR3 protein: CASSPQLQKGQGASSRETQYF
V gene: TRBV2; J gene: TRBJ2-3; D gene: TRBD2; clone size: NA; CDR3 DNA: TGTGCCAGCAGCGTAGCGGGAGGGATAGATACGCAGTATTTT; CDR3 protein: CASSVAGGIDTQYF
V gene: TRBV9; J gene: TRBJ2-7; D gene: NA; clone size: NA; CDR3 DNA: TGTGCCAGCAGCGTAGATCATGGACAAGGGCCCTACGAGCAGTACTTC; CDR3 protein: CASSVDHGQGPYEQYF
V gene: TRBV28; J gene: TRBJ2-7; D gene: NA; clone size: NA; CDR3 DNA: TGTGCCAGCAGTTCTAGTGGTGTCCACGAGCAGTACTTC; CDR3 protein: CASSSSGVHEQYF
V gene: TRBV5-1; J gene: TRBJ2-1; D gene: TRBD2; clone size: NA; CDR3 DNA: TGCGCCAGCAGCTTGTGGGGGACTAGTGGGAATGAGCAGTTCTTC; CDR3 protein: CASSLWGTSGNEQFF
V gene: TRBV5-4; J gene: TRBJ2-1; D gene: NA; clone size: few; CDR3 DNA: TGTGCCAGCAGCTCGACAGCTCACAATGAGCAGTTCTTC; CDR3 protein: CASSSTAHNEQFF
V gene: TRBV2; J gene: TRBJ2-7; D gene: NA; clone size: NA; CDR3 DNA: TGTGCCAGCAATCTCGAACTCCACTACGAGCAGTACTTC; CDR3 protein: CASNLELHYEQYF
V gene: TRBV5-4; J gene: TRBJ1-2; D gene: NA; clone size: few; CDR3 DNA: TGTGCCAGCAGCTTGGTCCAAGCCCCTTATGGCTACACCTTC; CDR3 protein: CASSLVQAPYGYTF
V gene: TRBV7-2; J gene: TRBJ2-7; D gene: NA; clone size: few; CDR3 DNA: TGTGCCAGCAGCTTTTCCGGGACTCCGGGCTACGAGCAGTACTTC; CDR3 protein: CASSFSGTPGYEQYF
V gene: TRBV6-4; J gene: TRBJ1-4; D gene: TRBD1; clone size: NA; CDR3 DNA: TGTGCCAGCAGTGAAGACAGGGTATGTGAAAAACTGTTTTTT; CDR3 protein: CASSEDRVCEKLFF
V gene: TRBV28; J gene: TRBJ2-5; D gene: TRBD1; clone size: NA; CDR3 DNA: TGTGCCAGCAGTACAGGGGGTAAAGGGCGAGAGACCCAGTACTTC; CDR3 protein: CASSTGGKGRETQYF
V gene: TRBV10-3; J gene: TRBJ2-7; D gene: NA; clone size: once; CDR3 DNA: TGTGCCACCCAACGCCTCGGGACTGGATCCCTAGAGCAGTACTTC; CDR3 protein: CATQRLGTGSLEQYF
V gene: TRBV7-6; J gene: TRBJ2-7; D gene: NA; clone size: NA; CDR3 DNA: TGTGCCAGCAGCTTAAGGGCGCCAGGGGTAGTGTACGAGCAGTACTTC; CDR3 protein: CASSLRAPGVVYEQYF
V gene: TRBV4-3; J gene: TRBJ2-4; D gene: TRBD1; clone size: NA; CDR3 DNA: TGCGCCAGCAGCCAAAGGCGGACAGGGTGGGGAAACATTCAGTACTTC; CDR3 protein: CASSQRRTGWGNIQYF
V gene: TRBV4-1; J gene: TRBJ1-1; D gene: NA; clone size: NA; CDR3 DNA: TGCGCCAGCTCCTACTGGGGGGAGAACACTGAAGCTTTCTTT; CDR3 protein: CASSYWGENTEAFF
V gene: TRBV13; J gene: TRBJ2-7; D gene: TRBD1; clone size: NA; CDR3 DNA: TGTGCCAGCAGCCCCTGGGACAGGCGATCCTACGAGCAGTACTTC; CDR3 protein: CASSPWDRRSYEQYF
V gene: TRBV30; J gene: TRBJ1-3; D gene: NA; clone size: few; CDR3 DNA: TGTGCCTGGAGTGGTGGGCCTGGAAACACCATATATTTT; CDR3 protein: CAWSGGPGNTIYF
V gene: TRBV29-1; J gene: TRBJ2-5; D gene: TRBD2; clone size: once; CDR3 DNA: TGCAGCGTCATACTAGCGGGGGGGCAAGAGACCCAGTACTTC; CDR3 protein: CSVILAGGQETQYF
V gene: TRBV19; J gene: TRBJ1-1; D gene: NA; clone size: NA; CDR3 DNA: TGTGCCACCCTTCGGGACACTGAAGCTTTCTTT; CDR3 protein: CATLRDTEAFF
V gene: TRBV5-6; J gene: TRBJ2-5; D gene: NA; clone size: few; CDR3 DNA: TGTGCCAGCAGCCCCGACAGCCTTCGAGGGACCCAGTACTTC; CDR3 protein: CASSPDSLRGTQYF